This T cell receptor beta chain was documented in a study of Tregs in tolerant kidney transplant recipients. Findings and caveats of the study: This study did not directly address biological reproducibility. The most relevant donor-specific Treg TCRbeta repertoire apparently came from expansion with activated donor B cells.

As to this clone: Antigen specificity is unknown.

Thawed PBMCs were FACS-sorted into unstimulated CD4+CD25+CD127- regulatory T cells, CD4+CD25- non-regulatory cells, CD4 and CD8 cells. Clones were read by immunoSEQ multiplex PCR, and TCRdb kept only the in-frame ones, dropping some. The sample includes about 110,000 clones, around 90% seen only once; the top ten take approximately 0.34%. The CDR3 loop spans 13 amino acids. Germline CDR1 is SGHTA and CDR2 is FQGNSA. Deletions cut 4 bases from V and 5 bases from J, with 11 bases between. The TCR comes from a human donor who received a combined kidney and bone marrow transplant. The gene calls are TRBV7-2 and TRBJ2-5; D is ambiguous. The sample here was CD4+ T cells from blood, taken before the transplant. The CDR3 DNA reads TGTGCCAGCAGCTCCAGACTCGGCGAGACCCAGTACTTC. This translates into CASSSRLGETQYF. Combining the CDR3 with reference TRBV7-2 and TRBJ2-5 gives the whole variable domain GAGVSQSPSNKVTEKGKDVELRCDPISGHTALYWYRQSLGQGLEFLIYFQGNSAPDKSGLPSDRFSAERTGGSVSTLTIQRTQQEDSAVYLCASSSRLGETQYFGPGTRLLVL.